The clone carrying this T cell receptor beta chain was counted only a few times. Its antigen is as yet unknown. The CDR3 carries no conserved terminal phenylalanine or tryptophan, so it likely arises from a read error. It is unclear where the CDR3 begins or ends on the DNA, so no DNA is shown, and the CDR3 is as TCRdb lists it. This sample was taken from a study of blood T cells in healthy people across ages. General study points: Expanded clonotype changes were possibly confounded by unknown donor CMV status.

Using a J-beta primer mix together with a sample-barcoded 5' primer, a second PCR was run for roughly 7 to 11 cycles. Every single cDNA molecule received a tag from a template-switch adaptor with 12 random nucleotides. TCRdb passed the 5' RACE reads through MiXCR, listing each CDR3 protein once. The repertoire has about 500,000 distinct CDR3 sequences, less than 25% of them found once; the top ten carry roughly 10%. The sample also formed part of further work on T cells of mothers and their children. That source adds: Per child, around 3 million TCR beta CDR3 reads were obtained, against over 8.5 million per mother. Biologically related mothers and children overlapped slightly more than unrelated pairs, a non-significant difference.

The sequence derives from a boy aged 5-17 years in good health. The sequenced sample consisted of blood.

CDR3 amino acids: CASSLGGLEYL. The chain combines TRBV12-3 or TRBV12-4 with TRBJ2-7; the DNA was not used to check the table's D call, TRBD1. Counting both end residues, the CDR3 totals 11 amino acids.